The sequence of this TCR beta chain was determined in a study of blood T cell repertoires in COVID-19. Study background: Samples taken during acute and convalescent COVID-19 were collected in the United States, Italy and Spain. Sources were T cells, B-cell-depleted T cells, or PBMCs; the material itself was cDNA or gDNA.

Germline assignment: CDR1 SNHLY and CDR2 FYNNEI. The CDR3 is 16 amino acids. Trimming cost V 8 bases and J 1 base; bases outside gene matches: 7. TCRdb keeps only in-frame clones here, not all; method: immunoSEQ multiplex PCR. This sample has over 75,000 clones, with around four fifths found just once. The rearrangement links TRBV2 to TRBJ2-6, with 8 bases lining up with TRBD2. Sequences were obtained from peripheral blood. This TCR derives from a human donor in a cohort sampled during active COVID-19. Written as DNA, the CDR3 is TGTGCCAGCGGGCGCGGGGGGACTTCTGGGGCCAACGTCCTGACTTTC. Its protein product is CASGRGGTSGANVLTF.